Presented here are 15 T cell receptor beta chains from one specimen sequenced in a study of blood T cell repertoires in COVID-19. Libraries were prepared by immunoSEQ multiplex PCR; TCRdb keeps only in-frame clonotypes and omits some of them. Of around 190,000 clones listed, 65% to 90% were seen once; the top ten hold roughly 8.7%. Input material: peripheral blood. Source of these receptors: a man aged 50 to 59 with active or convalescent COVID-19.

The CDR3 DNA reads as TGTGCCAGCAGCAGGGGTCAGGTCACCCTCCACTTT. Amino acid sequence: CASSRGQVTLHF. The chain couples TRBV5-6 to TRBJ1-6; perhaps TRBD1 as D (5 bases). CDR1 and CDR2 (germline): SGHDT, YYEEEE. V was clipped by 4 bases and J by 14 bases, with 13 bases between them. The CDR3 is 12 amino acids.

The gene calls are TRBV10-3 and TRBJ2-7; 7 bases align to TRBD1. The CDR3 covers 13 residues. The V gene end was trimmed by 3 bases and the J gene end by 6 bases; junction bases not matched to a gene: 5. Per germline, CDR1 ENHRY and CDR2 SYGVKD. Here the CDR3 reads CAISEGGNSEQYF. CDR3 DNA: TGTGCCATCAGTGAAGGGGGCAACTCCGAGCAGTACTTC.

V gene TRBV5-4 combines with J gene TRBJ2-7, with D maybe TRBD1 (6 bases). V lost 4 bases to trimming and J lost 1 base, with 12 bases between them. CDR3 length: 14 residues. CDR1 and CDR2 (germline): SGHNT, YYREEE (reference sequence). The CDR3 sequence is CASSSQGTSYEQYF. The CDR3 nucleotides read TGTGCCAGCAGCAGTCAAGGGACATCCTACGAGCAGTACTTC.

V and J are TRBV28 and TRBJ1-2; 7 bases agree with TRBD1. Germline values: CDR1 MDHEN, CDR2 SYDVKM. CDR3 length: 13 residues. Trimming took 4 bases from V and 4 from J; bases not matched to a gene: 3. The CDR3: CASSSDRAYGYTF. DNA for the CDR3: TGTGCCAGCAGTTCAGACAGGGCCTATGGCTACACCTTC.

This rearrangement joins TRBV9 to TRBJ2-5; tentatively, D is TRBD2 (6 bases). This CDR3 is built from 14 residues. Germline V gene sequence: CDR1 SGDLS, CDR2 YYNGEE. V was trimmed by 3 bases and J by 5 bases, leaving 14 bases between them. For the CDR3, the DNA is TGTGCCAGCAGCGCTCCTAGCGAATTGGAGACCCAGTACTTC. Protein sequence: CASSAPSELETQYF.

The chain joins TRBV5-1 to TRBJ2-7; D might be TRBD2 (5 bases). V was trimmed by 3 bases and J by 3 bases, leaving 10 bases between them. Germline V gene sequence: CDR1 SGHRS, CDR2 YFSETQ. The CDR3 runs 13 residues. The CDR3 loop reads CASSWNAGYEQYF. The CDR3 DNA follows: TGCGCCAGCAGCTGGAATGCGGGCTACGAGCAGTACTTC.

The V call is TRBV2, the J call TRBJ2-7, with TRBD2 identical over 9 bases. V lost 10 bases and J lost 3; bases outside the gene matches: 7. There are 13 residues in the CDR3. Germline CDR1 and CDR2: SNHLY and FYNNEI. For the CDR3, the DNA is TGTGCCACACGACTAGCGGAAAACTACGAGCAGTACTTC. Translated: CATRLAENYEQYF.

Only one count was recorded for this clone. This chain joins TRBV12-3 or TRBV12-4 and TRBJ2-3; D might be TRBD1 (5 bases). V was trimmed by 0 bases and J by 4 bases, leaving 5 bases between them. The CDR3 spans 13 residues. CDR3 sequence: CASSLATADTQYF. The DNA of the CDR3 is TGTGCCAGCAGTTTAGCGACAGCAGATACGCAGTATTTT.

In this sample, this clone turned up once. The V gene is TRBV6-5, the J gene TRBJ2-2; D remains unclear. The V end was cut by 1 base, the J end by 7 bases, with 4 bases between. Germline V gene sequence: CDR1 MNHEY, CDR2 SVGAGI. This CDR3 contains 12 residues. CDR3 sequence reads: CASSYWSGELFF. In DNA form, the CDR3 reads TGTGCCAGCAGTTACTGGAGCGGGGAGCTGTTTTTT.

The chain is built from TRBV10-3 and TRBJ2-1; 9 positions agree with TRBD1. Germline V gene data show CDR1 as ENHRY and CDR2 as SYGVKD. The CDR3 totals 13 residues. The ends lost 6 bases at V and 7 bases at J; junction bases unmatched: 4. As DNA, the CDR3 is TGTGCCATCAGACAGGGGGCAGAAAATGAGCAGTTCTTC. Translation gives CAIRQGAENEQFF.

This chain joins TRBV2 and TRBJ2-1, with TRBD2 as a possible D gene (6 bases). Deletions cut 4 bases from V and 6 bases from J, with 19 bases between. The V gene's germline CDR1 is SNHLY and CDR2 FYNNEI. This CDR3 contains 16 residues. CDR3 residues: CASSASETRGRNEQFF. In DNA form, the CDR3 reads TGTGCCAGCAGTGCATCGGAGACTAGGGGTCGCAATGAGCAGTTCTTC.

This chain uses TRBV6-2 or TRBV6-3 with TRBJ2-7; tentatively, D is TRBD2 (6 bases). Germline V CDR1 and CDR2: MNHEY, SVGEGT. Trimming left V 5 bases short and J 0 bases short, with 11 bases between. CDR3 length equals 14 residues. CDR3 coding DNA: TGTGCCAGCAGTCCCTGGACTAACTCCTACGAGCAGTACTTC. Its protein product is CASSPWTNSYEQYF.

The CDR3 sequence is CASTGWAFPEAFF. The CDR3 DNA reads as TGTGCCAGCACAGGGTGGGCGTTCCCTGAAGCTTTCTTT. The rearrangement links TRBV11-2 to TRBJ1-1; D may be TRBD1 (5 bases). The germline gives CDR1 SGHAT, CDR2 FQNNGV. The CDR3 sequence is 13 residues long. V was pared by 7 bases and J by 6 bases, with 15 bases between.

Here the CDR3 DNA reads TGTGCCACCAGTGGGGGAACAGGGGGGACACGCAATGAGCAGTTCTTC. As protein: CATSGGTGGTRNEQFF. V and J are TRBV24-1 and TRBJ2-1; TRBD1 aligns across 8 bases. V lost 5 bases to trimming and J lost 6 bases; unmatched junction nucleotides: 11. The CDR3 runs to 16 residues. In germline, CDR1 is KGHDR, CDR2 SFDVKD.

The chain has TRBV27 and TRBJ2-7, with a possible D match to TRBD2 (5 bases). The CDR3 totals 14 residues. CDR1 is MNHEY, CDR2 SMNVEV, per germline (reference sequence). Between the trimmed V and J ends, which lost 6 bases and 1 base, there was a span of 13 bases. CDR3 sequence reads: CASSPLRTSYEQYF. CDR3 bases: TGTGCCAGCAGCCCCCTTAGGACTTCCTACGAGCAGTACTTC.